Shown below are 22 T cell receptor beta chains from a single sample sequenced in a study of T cell changes during pregnancy in multiple sclerosis. This table comes from immunoSEQ multiplex PCR, and its TCRdb copy is limited to in-frame clones, with some not included. The sample contains 60,000 to 90,000 clones, around 91% of which appear only once. Sequenced material: peripheral blood, taken before pregnancy. The origin of the receptors is a female donor with multiple sclerosis, enrolled in a pregnancy study.

This clone was seen many times. The chain has TRBV2 and TRBJ1-1; D unclear. The CDR3 spans 13 residues. Germline V lookup: CDR1 SNHLY, CDR2 FYNNEI. V lost 5 bases and J 3 bases, leaving 10 bases between the germline ends. This chain's CDR3 is CASSPTAYTEAFF. The CDR3 DNA reads as TGTGCCAGCAGTCCTACAGCATACACTGAAGCTTTCTTT.

The chain employs TRBV6-5 and TRBJ1-2, with 9 bases lining up with TRBD1. With 5 bases clipped from V and 4 bases from J, the junction kept 8 bases outside the gene matches. CDR1 MNHEY and CDR2 SVGAGI come from the germline V gene. This CDR3 is 15 amino acids long. The CDR3 loop reads CASSQGQGFSYGYTF. The CDR3 DNA reads as TGTGCCAGCAGTCAGGGACAGGGTTTTAGCTATGGCTACACCTTC.

V usage is TRBV4-3 and J usage is TRBJ1-6; TRBD1 matches 8 bases. Germline values: CDR1 LGHNA, CDR2 YSLEER. This CDR3 contains 17 residues. Losses at the gene ends were 0 bases for V and 8 bases for J; bases not matched to a gene: 9. CDR3 DNA: TGCGCCAGCAGCCAAGATAGGACAGGGCGGGCGGATTCACCCCTCCACTTT. Translating gives CASSQDRTGRADSPLHF.

The chain couples TRBV18 to TRBJ1-6; no firm D call. Germline values: CDR1 KGHSH, CDR2 LQKENI. Trimming stripped 4 bases from V and 7 bases from J, with 14 bases between. The length of the CDR3 is 15 residues. This CDR3 is CASSLNHLANSPLHF. The CDR3 DNA is TGTGCCAGCTCACTAAACCACCTCGCGAATTCACCCCTCCACTTT.

This rearrangement joins TRBV6-1 to TRBJ2-7; 12 nucleotides agree with TRBD2. This CDR3 is 15 amino acids long. Germline V gives CDR1 MNHNS, CDR2 SASEGT. V shed 4 bases, J shed 2 bases, and the junction held 3 bases outside the gene matches. The DNA for the CDR3 is TGTGCCAGCAGTGTGTCTAGCGGGGGGGCCTACGAGCAGTACTTC. Protein: CASSVSSGGAYEQYF.

Regarding this clone: At one end, the junction sequence differs from germline, possibly due to a read error. The chain recombines TRBV7-3 with TRBJ2-2; TRBD1 agrees at 7 bases. The CDR3 extends over 13 amino acids. In germline, CDR1 is SGHTA, CDR2 FQGTGA. The CDR3 loop reads CASNPGGTGELFF. The CDR3 bases are TGCGCCAGCAACCCAGGGGGCACCGGGGAGCTGTTTTTT.

This clone was found once. The V and J genes are TRBV9 and TRBJ2-6, with TRBD1 matching over 7 bases. This CDR3 comprises 22 residues. CDR1 SGDLS and CDR2 YYNGEE come from the germline V gene. V shed 0 bases, J shed 0 bases, and the junction held 18 bases outside the gene matches. This CDR3 is CASSVGGWTTGTANSGANVLTF. The CDR3 nucleotides read TGTGCCAGCAGCGTAGGGGGGTGGACAACAGGGACAGCCAACTCTGGGGCCAACGTCCTGACTTTC.

Written as DNA, the CDR3 is TGTGCCAGCAGCCCCAGGGGCCAGCGGGGGACCCCAGATACGCAGTATTTT. It yields the protein CASSPRGQRGTPDTQYF. The rearrangement joins TRBV9 to TRBJ2-3, with TRBD2 matching 8 bases. There are 17 residues in the CDR3. Per the germline V gene, CDR1 is SGDLS and CDR2 is YYNGEE. V lost 4 bases to trimming and J lost 4 bases; unmatched junction nucleotides: 14.

This chain uses TRBV29-1 with TRBJ1-2; 10 nucleotides line up with TRBD1. The CDR3 extends over 13 amino acids. The V gene end was trimmed by 7 bases and the J gene end by 5 bases; junction bases not matched to a gene: 7. Germline V gives CDR1 SQVTM, CDR2 ANQGSEA. This CDR3 is CSAGTGVLYGYTF. The CDR3 DNA reads as TGCAGCGCCGGGACAGGGGTGTTGTATGGCTACACCTTC.

The CDR3 nucleotides are TGCGCCAGCAGCGGGGACAGCCTTGAAGCTTTCTTT. Amino acid sequence: CASSGDSLEAFF. This chain joins TRBV5-1 and TRBJ1-1; 7 bases are shared with TRBD1. The CDR3 runs 12 residues. Germline trimming cut 4 bases from V and 7 bases from J; bases unmatched to any gene: 4. Germline lookup yields CDR1 SGHRS and CDR2 YFSETQ.

V usage is TRBV27 and J usage is TRBJ1-2; the match to TRBD1 covers 10 bases. Trimming removed 6 bases from V and 6 bases from J; junction bases left unmatched: 10. CDR1 is MNHEY, CDR2 SMNVEV, per germline (reference sequence). The CDR3 covers 15 residues. The CDR3 coding sequence is TGTGCCAGCAGCCGGTTTGACAGGGGGCGGGATGGCTACACCTTC. Translated, it gives CASSRFDRGRDGYTF.

The V and J genes are TRBV7-2 and TRBJ1-5, with D possibly matching TRBD1 (6 bases). The CDR3 totals 15 residues. Trimming shortened V by 2 bases and J by 5 bases, and 13 bases separated the two germline ends. Germline CDR1 reads SGHTA; CDR2 reads FQGNSA. The CDR3 protein is CASSLRQGRDQPQHF. CDR3 bases: TGTGCCAGCAGCTTACGGCAGGGGCGAGATCAGCCCCAGCATTTT.

The table lists this clone with a count of one. V and J are TRBV9 and TRBJ1-2; TRBD1 matches at 7 bases. This CDR3 spans 15 amino acids. Germline V gene lookup returns CDR1 SGDLS and CDR2 YYNGEE. V lost 4 bases and J lost 2; bases outside the gene matches: 8. CDR3 amino acids: CASSQGQSPNYGYTF. CDR3 nucleotide sequence: TGTGCCAGCAGCCAGGGACAGAGTCCAAACTATGGCTACACCTTC. The whole variable domain, remainder taken from reference TRBV9 and TRBJ1-2, is DSGVTQTPKHLITATGQRVTLRCSPRSGDLSVYWYQQSLDQGLQFLIQYYNGEERAKGNILERFSAQQFPDLHSELNLSSLELGDSALYFCASSQGQSPNYGYTFGSGTRLTVV.

The V call is TRBV28, the J call TRBJ2-1, with 11 nucleotides matching TRBD2. The CDR3 sequence is 17 residues long. V trimming: 5 bases; J trimming: 10 bases; junction bases outside the gene matches: 16. Germline V gene data show CDR1 as MDHEN and CDR2 as SYDVKM. The CDR3: CASSLTRSGGVSGEQFF. The DNA for the CDR3 is TGTGCCAGCAGTCTAACCCGTAGCGGGGGGGTCTCTGGGGAGCAGTTCTTC.

The CDR3 loop reads CASSLTWTGGTGELFF. In DNA, the CDR3 is TGTGCCAGCAGCTTAACGTGGACAGGGGGCACCGGGGAGCTGTTTTTT. The V and J genes are TRBV11-2 and TRBJ2-2; 10 nucleotides align to TRBD1. V gave up 2 bases and J gave up 4 bases; unmatched junction bases: 4. Germline CDR1 SGHAT, CDR2 FQNNGV. This CDR3 contains 16 residues.

This clone was detected a few times. This chain joins TRBV7-3 and TRBJ2-1; D gene uncertain. The CDR3 covers 13 residues. CDR1 is SGHTA and CDR2 is FQGTGA in the germline V gene. The ends were cut back, 5 bases at V and 12 bases at J, with 17 bases in the middle. CDR3 nucleotides: TGTGCCAGCAGCCTTGCCGGAGATGTGGCGCAGTTCTTC. Its translation is CASSLAGDVAQFF.

This clone appeared once. The chain is built from TRBV28 and TRBJ1-3; 8 nucleotides align to TRBD1. The CDR3 has 13 amino acids. Trimming at V came to 4 bases and at J to 8 bases, leaving 4 bases not matched to a gene. CDR1 and CDR2 from the germline V gene are MDHEN and SYDVKM. DNA for the CDR3: TGTGCCAGCAGTTCCCACAGGGGGGACACCATATATTTT. As protein: CASSSHRGDTIYF.

In this sample, this clone turned up a few times. The chain couples TRBV5-1 to TRBJ1-2; D is perhaps TRBD1 (6 bases). The CDR3 is 15 amino acids. Trimming took 3 bases from V and 2 from J, leaving 14 bases between them. Germline CDR1 reads SGHRS; CDR2 reads YFSETQ. The CDR3 DNA sequence: TGCGCCAGCAGCTCTTCACCAGGGGAGAACTATGGCTACACCTTC. Amino acids: CASSSSPGENYGYTF.

The V and J genes are TRBV28 and TRBJ2-5, with TRBD2 identical over 7 bases. The CDR3 totals 19 residues. V lost 0 bases, J lost 5 bases, and 18 bases stayed unmatched. Germline V lookup: CDR1 MDHEN, CDR2 SYDVKM. CDR3 sequence (DNA): TGTGCCAGCAGTTTATGGGGCGGGGAGAGAAGCGGGGCATGGGAGACCCAGTACTTC. Translated: CASSLWGGERSGAWETQYF.

V usage is TRBV7-2 and J usage is TRBJ2-1; 7 bases are a match to TRBD1. This CDR3 is built from 12 residues. Germline V gene lookup returns CDR1 SGHTA and CDR2 FQGNSA. The V and J ends lost 5 bases and 11 bases, in that order; junction bases with no gene match: 6. The DNA of the CDR3 is TGTGCCAGCAGCCTAATGACAGGGAAGCAGTTCTTC. This encodes CASSLMTGKQFF.

The rearrangement links TRBV6-1 to TRBJ1-1; D unresolved. Between the trimmed V and J ends, which lost 3 bases and 2 bases, there was a span of 7 bases. Per germline, CDR1 MNHNS and CDR2 SASEGT. The CDR3 consists of 13 residues. CDR3 region: CASSERSNTEAFF. The CDR3 nucleotides are TGTGCCAGCAGTGAGAGGTCCAACACTGAAGCTTTCTTT.

The rearrangement links TRBV18 to TRBJ2-5; 7 bases are a match to TRBD1. CDR3 length: 13 residues. Germline CDR1 reads KGHSH; CDR2 reads LQKENI. J was trimmed by 2 bases and V by 4 bases; bases with no gene match: 1. The CDR3 protein is CASSRGQQETQYF. CDR3 DNA: TGTGCCAGCTCACGGGGACAGCAAGAGACCCAGTACTTC.